What follows are 2 T cell receptor beta chains derived from one specimen sequenced in a study of vaccination effects on CD4 cells after COVID-19. Cells that had been cultured for approximately eleven days were the source of isolated CD4+ T cells. PCR showed that the person got SARS-CoV-2 infection at some point between March and December 2020. Vaccine administered to participants consisted of two doses of either BNT162b2 or mRNA-1273. Generated by immunoSEQ multiplex PCR, the TCRdb table keeps only in-frame clones and is missing some. This table holds tens of thousands of clones, 76% found once. Their specific antigens are unknown. The material was CD4+ T cells from PBMCs cultured without peptide, obtained after COVID-19 vaccination. These TCRs come from a human donor who had a prior SARS-CoV-2 infection.

The chain carries TRBV12-3 or TRBV12-4 and TRBJ2-5, with D uncertain. V lost 3 bases and J 5 bases, leaving 10 bases between the germline ends. The CDR3 has 13 residues. The CDR3 DNA follows: TGTGCCAGCAGTTTGTACATACCGGAGACCCAGTACTTC. Amino acids: CASSLYIPETQYF.

This chain joins TRBV2 and TRBJ1-2, with D possibly being TRBD1 (6 bases). This CDR3 has 13 amino acids. Germline V CDR1 and CDR2: SNHLY, FYNNEI. Trimming pared 8 bases from V and 4 bases from J, leaving 14 bases between. In nucleotides, the CDR3 is TGTGCCAGCTGCGGGACAACCTCCTATGGCTACACCTTC. Translated, it gives CASCGTTSYGYTF.